The 3 T cell receptor beta chains listed next were all sequenced from one sample in a study of T cell responses to AZD1222 COVID-19 vaccine. Libraries were prepared by immunoSEQ multiplex PCR; TCRdb keeps only in-frame clonotypes and omits some of them. The sample has some 130,000 clones, approximately 84% seen once. The starting material was peripheral blood, obtained on day 0 of AZD1222 vaccination. All receptors come from an adult in good health.

The gene calls are TRBV2 and TRBJ2-7; D remains unclear. CDR1 SNHLY and CDR2 FYNNEI come from the germline V gene. V was shortened by 7 bases and J by 2 bases, with 15 bases between the two germline ends. CDR3 length: 14 amino acids. This CDR3 reads CASKANPLTYEQYF. As DNA, the CDR3 is TGTGCCAGCAAAGCCAACCCCCTTACCTACGAGCAGTACTTC.

The gene calls are TRBV5-6 and TRBJ2-7; unclear D gene. Trimming removed 1 base from V and 3 bases from J, with 2 bases in between. This CDR3 comprises 11 residues. Germline values: CDR1 SGHDT, CDR2 YYEEEE. CDR3: CASSLNYEQYF. The CDR3 DNA reads as TGTGCCAGCAGCTTGAACTACGAGCAGTACTTC.

CDR3 protein: CASSYGGQISGANVLTF. The CDR3 DNA sequence: TGTGCCAGCAGTTACGGTGGTCAAATATCTGGGGCCAACGTCCTGACTTTC. The gene calls are TRBV6-2 or TRBV6-3 and TRBJ2-6; D is ambiguous. The CDR3 loop spans 17 amino acids. Trimming took 2 bases from V and 1 from J, leaving 12 bases between them. Per germline, CDR1 MNHEY and CDR2 SVGEGT.